This T cell receptor beta chain stems from a study of shared clonotypes between healthy human individuals. Measured with immunoSEQ multiplex PCR; TCRdb has only the in-frame clones, and not every one. This sample yields hundreds of thousands of clones, of which roughly 96% are seen a single time; approximately 0.11% belongs to the top ten. Germline V CDR1 and CDR2: SEHNR, FQNEAQ (reference sequence). The CDR3 sequence is 11 residues long. The ends were cut back, 0 bases at V and 7 bases at J, with 4 bases in the middle. Naivety among CD8 cells was defined by CD45RO negativity and positive CCR7 selection, thereby excluding terminally differentiated effector memory CD45RA+ cells. This clone was observed a few times. Within the sample, other DNA sequences also encode this same CDR3.

The chain recombines TRBV7-9 with TRBJ2-7; D ambiguous. Sequencing input: naive CD8+ T cells sorted from blood. This clonotype was obtained from a woman in her twenties or thirties in good health. Here the CDR3 DNA reads TGTGCCAGCAGCTTAGCGGGAGAGCAGTACTTC. Translating it yields CASSLAGEQYF.